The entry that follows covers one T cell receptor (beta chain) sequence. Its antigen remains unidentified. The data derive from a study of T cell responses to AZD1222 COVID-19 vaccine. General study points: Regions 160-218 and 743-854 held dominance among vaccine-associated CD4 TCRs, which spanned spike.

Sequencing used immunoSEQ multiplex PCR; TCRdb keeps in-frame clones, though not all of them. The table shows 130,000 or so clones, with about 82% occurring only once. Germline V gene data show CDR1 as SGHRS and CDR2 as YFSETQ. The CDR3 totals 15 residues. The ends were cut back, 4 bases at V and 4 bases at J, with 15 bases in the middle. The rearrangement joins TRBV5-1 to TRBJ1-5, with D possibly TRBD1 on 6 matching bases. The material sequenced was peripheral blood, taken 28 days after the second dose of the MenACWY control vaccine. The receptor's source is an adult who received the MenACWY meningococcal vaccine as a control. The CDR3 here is CASSPSGRGNQPQHF. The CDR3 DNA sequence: TGCGCCAGCAGCCCCTCAGGTAGGGGGAATCAGCCCCAGCATTTT. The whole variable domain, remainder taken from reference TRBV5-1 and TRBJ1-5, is KAGVTQTPRYLIKTRGQQVTLSCSPISGHRSVSWYQQTPGQGLQFLFEYFSETQRNKGNFPGRFSGRQFSNSRSEMNVSTLELGDSALYLCASSPSGRGNQPQHFGDGTRLSIL.